The sample holds one count of the clone carrying this TCR beta chain. Its cognate antigen is unknown. 13 Jbeta primers and 60 Vbeta primers were used for the PCR. Sequencing used immunoSEQ multiplex PCR; TCRdb keeps in-frame clones, though not all of them. The data hold 150,000 to 200,000 clones, with approximately 80% observed a single time. This sample is part of a study of cytomegalovirus exposure and HLA in healthy donors. Findings and limits, study-wide: When a later analysis was performed, an Asian-associated ancestry cluster reportedly had fewer N-insertions than the 666-donor mean. Reported findings show TCR beta sequences accurately forecast HLA-A and HLA-B alleles in most subjects.

The germline V and J ends were trimmed by 2 bases and 4 bases, with 8 bases remaining between them. CDR3 length equals 14 residues. From germline, CDR1 is MNHEY and CDR2 SVGAGI. Sequencing was carried out using PBMCs. The genes are TRBV6-5 and TRBJ1-4; D possibly corresponds to TRBD1 (5 bases). The sequence was obtained from a man aged 50-60 years in good health and CMV-seropositive. This chain's CDR3 is CASSYGAYNEKLFF. CDR3 in DNA: TGTGCCAGCAGTTACGGGGCTTATAATGAAAAACTGTTTTTT.